The source of this T cell receptor (beta chain) is a study of cytomegalovirus exposure and HLA in healthy donors. Overall study context: Caucasian-associated ancestry cluster membership applied to about 83% of about 370 genotyped donors. Study conclusions and caveats: Later on, an analysis tied 15,000 to 20,000 TCR beta sequences to HLA alleles at 0.05 false discovery rate. Altogether, more than 150 TCR beta chains were recorded as cytomegalovirus-associated. Indistinguishable V segments, including TRBV6-2 and TRBV6-3, were excluded.

This CDR3 region has 17 residues. Germline V gives CDR1 SGHRS, CDR2 YFSETQ. Trimming cost V 4 bases and J 1 base; bases outside gene matches: 14. This clone has just one count. Its antigen remains unknown. Use of 60 Vbeta and 13 Jbeta primers characterized the PCR. Sequenced by immunoSEQ multiplex PCR; TCRdb stores in-frame clones only, minus some. Of about 170,000 clones listed, around 84% were seen once; the top ten hold 1%. This chain connects TRBV5-1 to TRBJ2-7; 7 nucleotides agree with TRBD2. This clonotype was obtained from a boy aged 2 to 10 in good health and CMV-seronegative. Sequenced: PBMCs. In DNA form, the CDR3 reads TGCGCCAGCAGCCCCGGGACTACAATGCAGCGATCCTACGAGCAGTACTTC. Translation gives CASSPGTTMQRSYEQYF.